The 7 T cell receptor beta chains presented below share a single source sample, sequenced in a study of OX40 agonist ivuxolimab in advanced cancers. The assay was immunoSEQ multiplex PCR, and TCRdb's table has in-frame clones only and misses some. The top ten hold roughly 12% of the sample, which has about 62,000 clones, less than 95% seen once. The sequencing here drew on CD4+ or CD8+ T cells sorted from blood, taken in a trial of the OX40 agonist ivuxolimab. The origin of the receptors is an adult with an advanced solid tumor such as melanoma, head and neck, liver or kidney cancer.

This sequence joins TRBV27 and TRBJ2-7, with 8 bases aligning to TRBD1. Per the germline V gene, CDR1 is MNHEY and CDR2 is SMNVEV (reference sequence). V lost 6 bases and J lost 2; bases outside the gene matches: 9. The CDR3 sequence is 15 residues long. This CDR3 is CASRDRQGMTYEQYF. CDR3 DNA sequence: TGTGCCAGCAGGGATAGACAGGGGATGACCTACGAGCAGTACTTC.

CDR3 DNA: TGTGCCAGCACCCCTGGGACTAGCGGGAGCACAGATACGCAGTATTTT. This encodes CASTPGTSGSTDTQYF. The V gene is TRBV7-8, the J gene TRBJ2-3, with 12 bases matching TRBD2. CDR3 length: 16 residues. V lost 7 bases to trimming and J lost 0 bases; unmatched junction nucleotides: 5. CDR1 is SGHVS, CDR2 FQNEAQ, per germline.

The V call is TRBV10-3, the J call TRBJ2-7; 9 nucleotides match TRBD1. The CDR3 consists of 15 residues. V gave up 4 bases and J gave up 1 base; unmatched junction bases: 5. In germline, CDR1 is ENHRY, CDR2 SYGVKD. The CDR3 DNA is TGTGCCATCAGTGGCAGTGGGACAGGGTCCTACGAGCAGTACTTC. This translates into CAISGSGTGSYEQYF.

The V call is TRBV6-5, the J call TRBJ2-7; a possible D gene is TRBD1 (7 bases). Germline loops: CDR1 MNHEY, CDR2 SVGAGI. V dropped 2 bases and J dropped 4 bases, with 12 bases sitting between them. This CDR3 contains 14 residues. The DNA for the CDR3 is TGTGCCAGCAGTTACGGCAGGGGGGTGTACGAGCAGTACTTC. Translation gives CASSYGRGVYEQYF.

V gene TRBV7-7 combines with J gene TRBJ2-5; 8 nucleotides match TRBD1. The CDR3 spans 17 residues. CDR1 SSHAT and CDR2 FNYEAQ come from the germline V gene (reference sequence). J lost 5 bases, V lost 2 bases, and 13 bases had no gene match. Written as DNA, the CDR3 is TGTGCCAGCAGCTTATCCCCCGGACAGGGAATTTCGGAGACCCAGTACTTC. It specifies CASSLSPGQGISETQYF.

The sample holds one count of this clone. The CDR3 DNA reads TGTGCCAGCAGCTTTTATCAGGGTTGGGGAGCCAAAAACATTCAGTACTTC. This codes for CASSFYQGWGAKNIQYF. J is TRBJ2-4 and V is TRBV7-9, with D possibly matching TRBD1 (5 bases). Trimming left V 3 bases short and J 0 bases short, with 15 bases between. In germline, CDR1 is SEHNR, CDR2 FQNEAQ (reference sequence). This CDR3 spans 17 amino acids. The full variable domain, with the rest looked up from reference TRBV7-9 and TRBJ2-4, is DTGVSQNPRHKITKRGQNVTFRCDPISEHNRLYWYRQTLGQGPEFLTYFQNEAQLEKSRLLSDRFSAERPKGSFSTLEIQRTEQGDSAMYLCASSFYQGWGAKNIQYFGAGTRLSVL.

The chain joins TRBV19 to TRBJ1-5; weak D call: TRBD1 (5 bases). This CDR3 comprises 16 residues. The germline V gene encodes CDR1 LNHDA and CDR2 SQIVND (reference sequence). The V gene lost 6 bases and the J gene lost 5 bases, with 20 bases spanning the gap. The CDR3 DNA sequence: TGTGCCAGTAGCTCCGACAGTCAAACCCCCGATCAGCCCCAGCATTTT. This encodes CASSSDSQTPDQPQHF.